This T cell receptor beta chain was captured by sequencing in a study of blood T cell repertoires in COVID-19. About the study: Material from acute and convalescent COVID-19 was sourced from the United States, Italy and Spain. T cells, B-cell-depleted T cells, or PBMCs provided the cDNA or gDNA that served as material.

Authors' methods: The assay estimated nucleated cells by amplifying reference gene primers. Sequencing used immunoSEQ multiplex PCR; TCRdb keeps in-frame clones, though not all of them. The D gene and trimming were derived from the DNA, and the V and J assignments and clone size from that table. The profile shows roughly 180,000 clones, 81% of them singletons. CDR3 size: 13 residues. Trimming took off 6 bases at V and 3 bases at J, with 8 bases between the two ends. CDR1 is KGHDR, CDR2 SFDVKD, per germline. Seattle cases were enrolled at active infection and followed longitudinally. The sequence derives from a woman aged 40 to 50 with COVID-19, enrolled during active disease. The sequenced sample consisted of peripheral blood. The chain combines TRBV24-1 with TRBJ1-5; TRBD1 is a possible D gene (5 bases). The CDR3 bases are TGTGCCACCAGTCCGGGGGACAATCAGCCCCAGCATTTT. Translation gives CATSPGDNQPQHF.